The clone carrying this T cell receptor (beta chain) showed up just a few times. What it binds is unknown. Germline assignment: CDR1 MGHRA and CDR2 YSYEKL. The V gene end was trimmed by 6 bases and the J gene end by 7 bases; junction bases not matched to a gene: 7. The CDR3 has 14 amino acids. The sample originates from a study of CD8 T cells in ankylosing spondylitis. Whole-study findings and limits: Disease-linked clones reportedly concentrated significantly in matched ankylosing spondylitis synovial fluid.

Via MiXCR, TCRdb re-called the 5' RACE reads, giving one row per CDR3 protein. This table holds under 450,000 distinct CDR3 sequences, 20% to 25% found once. This TCR was recovered from a male donor with ankylosing spondylitis or in good health (not recorded which). The chain couples TRBV4-1 to TRBJ2-1, with 9 bases lining up with TRBD1. Sequenced sample: blood, either unsorted or a sorted T cell fraction (not recorded which). In DNA, the CDR3 is TGCGCCAGCAGGCGGACAGGGGACGGGAATGAGCAGTTCTTC. It yields the protein CASRRTGDGNEQFF.